Below, one TCR beta chain is given with its context. The antigen remains undetermined. Investigators reverse transcribed all isolated RNA, so they sequenced expressed TCRB transcripts. Assay: immunoSEQ multiplex PCR; the TCRdb copy retains only in-frame clones and omits some. The table shows hundreds of thousands of clones, with under 15% occurring only once. This entry comes from a study of beta chain features in type 1 diabetes. CDR1 and CDR2 (germline): SGHTA, FQGTGA. V was pared by 2 bases and J by 4 bases, with 6 bases of the junction left unmatched. This CDR3 is 15 amino acids long. Study findings and constraints: Shorter TCRB CDR3s, moderately but significantly so, were found in Type 1 diabetes patients in all four CD4+ subsets.

The TCR was taken from a man between 18 and 29 years old with type 1 diabetes. The sequenced material came from naive CD4+ T cells from blood. The genes are TRBV7-3 and TRBJ2-3; TRBD2 matches at 7 bases. For the CDR3, the DNA is TGTGCCAGCAGCTTATATTACAGCGGGGCAGATACGCAGTATTTT. This translates into CASSLYYSGADTQYF.